The text below deals with one TCR beta chain. The target antigen is unknown. The CDR3 spans 15 residues. Germline V gene lookup returns CDR1 MNHEY and CDR2 SVGEGT. J gave up 6 bases and V 2 bases, and 7 bases lay outside the gene matches. The 5'RACE method, run with constant-segment primers, produced TCR alpha and TCR beta cDNA libraries (carrying sample barcodes and UMIs). One entry per CDR3 protein, called by TCRdb with MiXCR from the 5' RACE reads. The repertoire holds roughly 410,000 distinct CDR3 sequences, with approximately 24% as singletons. The entry originates in a study of T-cell memory formation after mild COVID-19. As for the study in general: TCR clusters were largely donor specific.

Findings and caveats of the study: Whether day 37 second-wave clones are SARS-CoV-2-specific was not confirmed. Clones shrinking between day 15 and 85 showed a balanced CD4/CD8 split, and those that grew later tilted toward CD4+.

The chain joins TRBV6-2 or TRBV6-3 to TRBJ1-5; 7 bases are shared with TRBD1. The sequencing sample was made of PBMCs or a T cell subset sorted from them (not recorded which). This TCR derives from an adult woman who had mild COVID-19 (a few samples of this study predate the infection). Cell type and time point are not known. This CDR3 reads CASSYRDRNGQPQHF. CDR3 bases: TGTGCCAGCAGTTACCGGGACAGAAACGGTCAGCCCCAGCATTTT.